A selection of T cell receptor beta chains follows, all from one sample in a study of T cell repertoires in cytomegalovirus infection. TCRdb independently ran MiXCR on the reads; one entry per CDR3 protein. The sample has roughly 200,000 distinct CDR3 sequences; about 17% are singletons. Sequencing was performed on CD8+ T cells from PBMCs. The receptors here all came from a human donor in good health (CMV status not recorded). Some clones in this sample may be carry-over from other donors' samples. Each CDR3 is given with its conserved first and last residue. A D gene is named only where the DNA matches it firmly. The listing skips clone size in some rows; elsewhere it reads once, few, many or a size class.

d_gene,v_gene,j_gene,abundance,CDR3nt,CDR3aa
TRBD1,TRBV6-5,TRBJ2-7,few,TGTGCCAGCAGTTACGGGCAGGGGGCGGCCTACGAGCAGTACTTC,CASSYGQGAAYEQYF
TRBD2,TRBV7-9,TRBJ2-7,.,TGTGCCAGCAGCTTAACGCCTGGGGTAGCGGGGCCCTACGAGCAGTACTTC,CASSLTPGVAGPYEQYF
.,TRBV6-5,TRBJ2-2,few,TGTGCCAGCAGTTACTCGACGACAGCGAACACCGGGGAGCTGTTTTTT,CASSYSTTANTGELFF
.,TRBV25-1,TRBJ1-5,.,TGTGCCAGCAGTGAATTGGGGGCACAGCAGCCCCAGCATTTT,CASSELGAQQPQHF
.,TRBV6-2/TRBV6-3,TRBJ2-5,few,TGTGCCAGCGCTTCTCTAAACGGGAAAGAGACCCAGTACTTC,CASASLNGKETQYF
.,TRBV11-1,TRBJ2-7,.,TGTGCCAGCAGCTTAGCCACAGGGAGCTCCTACGAGCAGTACTTC,CASSLATGSSYEQYF
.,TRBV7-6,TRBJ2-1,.,TGTGCCAGCAGCGGCTGGGGGGACGGTTACAATGAGCAGTTCTTC,CASSGWGDGYNEQFF
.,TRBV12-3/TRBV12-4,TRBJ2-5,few,TGTGCCAGCAATCTCTCCGGAGGGCCTAAAGAGACCCAGTACTTC,CASNLSGGPKETQYF
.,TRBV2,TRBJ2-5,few,TGTGCCAGTAGTAGTCGAAAGACCCAGTACTTC,CASSSRKTQYF
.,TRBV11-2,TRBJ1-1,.,TGTGCCACCAGGTCGCGAAGGGACGGGCGCGCTTTCTTT,CATRSRRDGRAFF
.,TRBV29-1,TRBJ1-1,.,TGCAGCGTCGACATTCCGAACACTGAAGCTTTCTTT,CSVDIPNTEAFF
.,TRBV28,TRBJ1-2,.,TGTGCCAGCAGCCACGAACCCCGGGGCTACACCTTC,CASSHEPRGYTF
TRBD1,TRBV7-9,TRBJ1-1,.,TGTGCCAGCAGCTCCTCCGGGACAGGAAGCTACACTGAAGCTTTCTTT,CASSSSGTGSYTEAFF
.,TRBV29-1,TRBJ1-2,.,TGCAGCGTTGAAGGCTCTTTTCCAAGCTACACCTTC,CSVEGSFPSYTF
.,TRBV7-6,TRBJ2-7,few,TGTGCCAGCAGCTTGGTCATTGGAGGGCACGAGCAGTACTTC,CASSLVIGGHEQYF
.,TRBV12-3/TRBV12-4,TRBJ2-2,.,TGTGCCAGCAGTTTAATCCCAGGGCGGGTCGCCGGGGAGCTGTTTTTT,CASSLIPGRVAGELFF
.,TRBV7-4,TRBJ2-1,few,TGTGCCAGCAGCGCCTCCGGGACAACTTCCTACAATGAGCAGTTCTTC,CASSASGTTSYNEQFF
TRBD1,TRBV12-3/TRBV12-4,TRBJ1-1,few,TGTGCCAGCAACCTCCCCGACAGGGTTGAAGCTTTCTTT,CASNLPDRVEAFF
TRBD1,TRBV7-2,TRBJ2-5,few,TGTGCCAGCAGCCCCGCCTGGACAGGGAGGAGAGAGACCCAGTACTTC,CASSPAWTGRRETQYF
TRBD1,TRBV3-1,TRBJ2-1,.,TGTGCCAGCAGCCTGGCTTCTGGACAGGGGAAAGACAATAAGCAGTTCTTC,CASSLASGQGKDNKQFF
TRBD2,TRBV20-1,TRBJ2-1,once,TGCAGTGCTAGAGAGACCGGGGGGAAGGGCCCCTACAATGAGCAGTTCTTC,CSARETGGKGPYNEQFF
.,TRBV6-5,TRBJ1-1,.,TGTGCCAGCAGTCCTCCAGGCCCACCGGGAGCTTTCTTT,CASSPPGPPGAFF
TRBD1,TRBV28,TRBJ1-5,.,TGTGCCAGCAGTTCCCGGGACAGGGACCCTAATCAGCCCCAGCATTTT,CASSSRDRDPNQPQHF
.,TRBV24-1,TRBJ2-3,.,TGTGCCACCGGCAACTTGGATACGCAGTATTTT,CATGNLDTQYF
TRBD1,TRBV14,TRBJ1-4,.,TGTGCCAGCAGCCCCGGACAGGGAGGGAATGAAAAACTGTTTTTT,CASSPGQGGNEKLFF
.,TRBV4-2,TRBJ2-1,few,TGTGCCAGCAGCCAAGATTCGCGCGGCTCGCCTCCCGGATCCAATGAGCAGTTCTTC,CASSQDSRGSPPGSNEQFF
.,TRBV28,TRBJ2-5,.,TGTGCCAGCAGTATACAGGGGGGGCGCTGGGAGACCCAGTACTTC,CASSIQGGRWETQYF
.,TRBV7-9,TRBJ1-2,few,TGTGCCAGCAGCCCCCTTTGGGCCAGCTTGAACTATGGCTACACCTTC,CASSPLWASLNYGYTF
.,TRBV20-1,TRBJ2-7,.,TGCAGTGCTAGAGATATCAGGGGATCCCACGAGCAGTACTTC,CSARDIRGSHEQYF
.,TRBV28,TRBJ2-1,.,TGTGCCAGCAGTTTTGAGGGGTACAATGAGCAGTTCTTC,CASSFEGYNEQFF
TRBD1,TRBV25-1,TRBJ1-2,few,TGTGCCAGCAGTCAAACCGGACAGGGTGATGGCTACACCTTC,CASSQTGQGDGYTF
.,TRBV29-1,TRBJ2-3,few,TGCAGCGCGTTCGGGGGTCGGGGAGATACGCAGTATTTT,CSAFGGRGDTQYF
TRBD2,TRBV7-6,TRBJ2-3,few,TGTGCCAGCAGCCGACTAGCGGGGGGGCTACATACGCAGTATTTT,CASSRLAGGLHTQYF
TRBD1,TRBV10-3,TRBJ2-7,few,TGTGCCATCAGTGAGACCTGGACAGGGTCCGCTCTCTACGAGCAGTACTTC,CAISETWTGSALYEQYF
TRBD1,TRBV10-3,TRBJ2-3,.,TGTGCCATCAGTGAGACAGGGGGCACAGATACGCAGTATTTT,CAISETGGTDTQYF
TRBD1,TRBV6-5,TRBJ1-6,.,TGTGCCAGCAGCCAGACAGGGGCAATTAATTCACCCCTCCACTTT,CASSQTGAINSPLHF
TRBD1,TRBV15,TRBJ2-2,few,TGTGCCACCAGCGCCCGGGACAGGGCAATCACCGGGGAGCTGTTTTTT,CATSARDRAITGELFF
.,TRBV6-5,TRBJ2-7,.,TGTGCCAGCAGGGGGTCTCCGACCGCCTACGAGCAGTACTTC,CASRGSPTAYEQYF
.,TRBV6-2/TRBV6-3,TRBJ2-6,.,TGTGCCAGCAGTTACCCAGGACAATCTGGGGCCAACGTCCTGACTTTC,CASSYPGQSGANVLTF
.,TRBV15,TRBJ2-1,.,TGTGCCACCAGCAGAACCGGGGAAAGCTCCTACAATGAGCAGTTCTTC,CATSRTGESSYNEQFF
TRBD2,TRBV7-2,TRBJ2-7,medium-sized,TGTGCCAGCAGCTTAAATAGCGGGGTCTTCGAGCAGTACTTC,CASSLNSGVFEQYF